These 28 T cell receptor beta chains originate from one sample sequenced in a study of Ad26.COV2.S vaccination and SARS-CoV-2 variants. This table comes from immunoSEQ multiplex PCR, and its TCRdb copy is limited to in-frame clones, with some not included. The sample contains more than 400,000 clones, about 90% of which appear only once. The treatment is: about 20 received Ad26.COV2.S at low or high dose, single or two shots; several received placebo; per-sample allocation not given. Sampling was performed 63 days after the first vaccine or placebo injection. The starting material was peripheral blood, obtained in a trial of Ad26.COV2.S vaccine versus placebo. These receptors all stem from a person aged 18 to 65 who received the Ad26.COV2.S COVID-19 vaccine or a placebo.

This chain connects TRBV28 to TRBJ1-3; no firm D call. V lost 5 bases, J lost 3 bases, and 8 bases lay in between. There are 13 residues in the CDR3. Per the germline V gene, CDR1 is MDHEN and CDR2 is SYDVKM. The CDR3 loop is CASSRFLGNTIYF. The DNA of the CDR3 is TGTGCCAGCAGTCGTTTTCTTGGAAACACCATATATTTT.

The chain recombines TRBV24-1 with TRBJ2-5; 9 bases match TRBD1. Germline trimming cut 3 bases from V and 5 bases from J; bases unmatched to any gene: 9. This CDR3 comprises 16 residues. Per germline, CDR1 KGHDR and CDR2 SFDVKD. The CDR3 sequence is CATSDTGTGYEETQYF. The CDR3 DNA reads as TGTGCCACCAGTGATACCGGGACAGGGTACGAGGAGACCCAGTACTTC.

V is TRBV5-4 and J is TRBJ2-7; TRBD1 is a possible D gene (6 bases). From germline, CDR1 is SGHNT and CDR2 YYREEE (reference sequence). This CDR3 is 15 amino acids long. Trimming shortened V by 5 bases and J by 0 bases, and 15 bases separated the two germline ends. CDR3: CASSPTGTPSYEQYF. CDR3 nucleotides: TGTGCCAGCAGTCCCACCGGGACACCCTCCTACGAGCAGTACTTC.

The CDR3, as DNA: TGTGCCAGCAGTTACGGCACAGGGCAAACTGAAGCTTTCTTT. Amino acid sequence: CASSYGTGQTEAFF. The gene calls are TRBV6-6 and TRBJ1-1; D is possibly TRBD1 (6 bases). Germline CDR1 MNHNY, CDR2 SVGAGI (reference sequence). The CDR3 has 14 amino acids. V was trimmed by 2 bases and J by 5 bases, leaving 12 bases between them.

This chain links TRBV19 with TRBJ2-7; D is unclear. Germline V gives CDR1 LNHDA, CDR2 SQIVND (reference sequence). This CDR3 spans 14 amino acids. V lost 5 bases, J lost 3 bases, and 14 bases lay in between. The CDR3 sequence is CASSPRTTIYEQYF. The CDR3 DNA sequence: TGTGCCAGTAGTCCCCGGACCACAATCTACGAGCAGTACTTC.

CDR3 nucleotide sequence: TGCAGTGGAGGGACAGCTAATGAGCAGTTCTTC. This encodes CSGGTANEQFF. J is TRBJ2-1 and V is TRBV20-1, with 7 nucleotides matching TRBD1. The V gene's germline CDR1 is DFQATT and CDR2 SNEGSKA (reference sequence). This CDR3 is built from 11 residues. The V and J ends lost 7 bases and 7 bases, in that order; junction bases with no gene match: 4.

The CDR3 is CASSLTESGGPDTQYF. As DNA, the CDR3 is TGTGCCAGCAGCTTAACCGAAAGTGGGGGCCCAGATACGCAGTATTTT. This chain links TRBV7-6 with TRBJ2-3, with a possible D match to TRBD1 (6 bases). V was clipped by 2 bases and J by 4 bases, with 16 bases between them. Germline assignment: CDR1 SGHVS and CDR2 FNYEAQ. The CDR3 is 16 amino acids.

CDR3 in amino acids: CASSSASGNEQFF. CDR3 bases: TGTGCCAGCAGTTCTGCTAGCGGCAATGAGCAGTTCTTC. The gene calls are TRBV28 and TRBJ2-1; the match to TRBD2 covers 7 bases. The J segment lost 6 bases and the V segment lost 4 bases, leaving 3 bases of the junction unmatched. This CDR3 region has 13 residues. Germline CDR1 is MDHEN and CDR2 is SYDVKM.

This clone was seen only once. V is TRBV5-4 and J is TRBJ2-5, with D possibly TRBD1 on 6 matching bases. This CDR3 contains 15 residues. Germline V CDR1 and CDR2: SGHNT, YYREEE (reference sequence). The V end lost 4 bases, the J end lost 2 bases, and 15 bases lay between the germline ends. The chain's CDR3 is CASSPQQGTQETQYF. The CDR3 region has the DNA TGTGCCAGCAGCCCCCAACAGGGAACTCAAGAGACCCAGTACTTC.

The chain carries TRBV27 and TRBJ2-7; D is perhaps TRBD1 (6 bases). Germline CDR1 MNHEY, CDR2 SMNVEV (reference sequence). There are 14 residues in the CDR3. V dropped 6 bases and J dropped 0 bases, with 12 bases sitting between them. CDR3 bases: TGTGCCAGCAGGTTGCAGGGGAGCTCCTACGAGCAGTACTTC. Its protein is CASRLQGSSYEQYF.

This chain connects TRBV27 to TRBJ2-1; D remains unclear. V was cut by 1 base and J by 9 bases, with 16 bases left in between. Germline V gene lookup returns CDR1 MNHEY and CDR2 SMNVEV (reference sequence). CDR3 length: 15 amino acids. The CDR3 bases are TGTGCCAGCAGTTTATTGGGCGGCACTGTAGGTGAGCAGTTCTTC. This sequence encodes CASSLLGGTVGEQFF.

This chain links TRBV2 with TRBJ2-7; D ambiguous. The germline V gene has CDR1 SNHLY and CDR2 FYNNEI. Deletions cut 4 bases from V and 3 bases from J, with 10 bases between. The CDR3 extends over 13 amino acids. The CDR3 loop is CASSVGILYEQYF. The CDR3 coding sequence is TGTGCCAGCAGTGTTGGGATTCTCTACGAGCAGTACTTC.

The V and J genes are TRBV24-1 and TRBJ2-3; no reliable D call. The germline V gene has CDR1 KGHDR and CDR2 SFDVKD. This CDR3 spans 16 amino acids. The ends were cut back, 3 bases at V and 0 bases at J, with 12 bases in the middle. The CDR3 protein is CATSDPAISSTDTQYF. Written as DNA, the CDR3 is TGTGCCACCAGTGATCCTGCCATATCTAGCACAGATACGCAGTATTTT.

This clone was seen a handful of times. V gene TRBV3-1 (or the pseudogene TRBV3-2) combines with J gene TRBJ1-5; D is perhaps TRBD1 (5 bases). There are 13 residues in the CDR3. From germline, CDR1 is LGHDT and CDR2 YNNKEL (reference sequence). V lost 1 base, J lost 4 bases, and 5 bases lay in between. As DNA, the CDR3 is TGTGCCAGCAGCCAAGCAGGGAATCAGCCCCAGCATTTT. Translation gives CASSQAGNQPQHF.

The J gene is TRBJ1-1, the V gene TRBV5-1; perhaps TRBD1 as D (5 bases). From germline, CDR1 is SGHRS and CDR2 YFSETQ. CDR3 length: 15 amino acids. Trimming pared 0 bases from V and 1 base from J, leaving 10 bases between. DNA for the CDR3: TGCGCCAGCAGCTTGGCGGACATACGGAACACTGAAGCTTTCTTT. The encoded protein is CASSLADIRNTEAFF.

V and J are TRBV4-3 and TRBJ2-5, with TRBD2 identical over 11 bases. The V and J ends lost 3 bases and 1 base, in that order; junction bases with no gene match: 4. The CDR3 has 16 residues. CDR1 LGHNA and CDR2 YSLEER come from the germline V gene. The CDR3: CASSQGTSGLQETQYF. The CDR3 bases are TGCGCCAGCAGCCAGGGGACTAGCGGCCTCCAAGAGACCCAGTACTTC.

This chain links TRBV13 with TRBJ2-5, with 9 bases aligning to TRBD1. J was trimmed by 5 bases and V by 0 bases; bases with no gene match: 7. Germline lookup yields CDR1 PRHDT and CDR2 FYEKMQ (reference sequence). This CDR3 spans 16 amino acids. The CDR3 is CASSLGRGTGSETQYF. CDR3 in DNA: TGTGCCAGCAGCTTAGGTCGTGGGACAGGGTCGGAGACCCAGTACTTC.

This chain connects TRBV5-6 to TRBJ2-5, with TRBD2 as a possible D gene (6 bases). Trimming removed 5 bases at V and 4 bases at J, with 12 bases between. CDR1 and CDR2 from the germline V gene are SGHDT and YYEEEE. CDR3 length equals 13 residues. This CDR3 is CASRKGLVETQYF. In DNA, the CDR3 is TGTGCCAGCAGAAAGGGACTGGTAGAGACCCAGTACTTC.

The rearrangement links TRBV25-1 to TRBJ2-7; TRBD1 matches 8 bases. With V trimmed by 7 bases and J by 1 base, 6 bases remained unmatched. The CDR3 totals 14 residues. Germline assignment: CDR1 MGHDK and CDR2 SYGVNS. The CDR3 DNA is TGTGCCAGCAACGACAGGGGAAGTTCCTACGAGCAGTACTTC. Its protein product is CASNDRGSSYEQYF.

V usage is TRBV7-9 and J usage is TRBJ2-1, with 8 positions matching TRBD2. CDR1 is SEHNR, CDR2 FQNEAQ, per germline (reference sequence). The J segment lost 8 bases and the V segment lost 2 bases, leaving 17 bases of the junction unmatched. There are 18 residues in the CDR3. CDR3 residues: CASSLFPQAGLVVDEQFF. Here the CDR3 DNA reads TGTGCCAGCAGCTTATTCCCCCAAGCGGGACTAGTCGTAGATGAGCAGTTCTTC.

The chain carries TRBV9 and TRBJ2-1, with D maybe TRBD2 (5 bases). Per germline, CDR1 SGDLS and CDR2 YYNGEE. V lost 3 bases, J lost 4 bases, and 20 bases lay in between. This CDR3 contains 17 residues. CDR3 sequence reads: CASSDRAERRLYNEQFF. CDR3 sequence (DNA): TGTGCCAGCAGCGACCGGGCCGAGAGGAGGTTGTACAATGAGCAGTTCTTC.

On this clone: This CDR3 is also generated by other DNA sequences in the sample. J is TRBJ2-3 and V is TRBV14, with D tentatively TRBD1 (6 bases). With 4 bases removed from V and 0 bases from J, the gap between germline ends came to 8 bases. This CDR3 has 14 residues. Germline lookup yields CDR1 SGHDN and CDR2 FVKESK. The CDR3 region is CASSPTGSTDTQYF. In DNA form, the CDR3 reads TGTGCCAGCAGCCCTACAGGGAGCACAGATACGCAGTATTTT.

V and J are TRBV24-1 and TRBJ2-5, with D possibly being TRBD1 (6 bases). The CDR3 consists of 13 residues. The germline gives CDR1 KGHDR, CDR2 SFDVKD. Trimming left V 7 bases short and J 2 bases short, with 10 bases between. The CDR3 DNA reads TGTGCCACCAGGCAGGGGATACAAGAGACCCAGTACTTC. This translates into CATRQGIQETQYF.

V usage is TRBV6-2 or TRBV6-3 and J usage is TRBJ1-1; perhaps TRBD1 as D (5 bases). This CDR3 contains 13 residues. Germline V gene lookup returns CDR1 MNHEY and CDR2 SVGEGT. Between the trimmed V and J ends, which lost 2 bases and 4 bases, there was a span of 8 bases. CDR3 nucleotide sequence: TGTGCCAGCAGTTACGAGGGGAGCACTGAAGCTTTCTTT. Translation: CASSYEGSTEAFF.

This rearrangement joins TRBV7-9 to TRBJ2-7, with 7 bases that match TRBD1. V shed 8 bases and J 6 bases; nucleotides not matched to a gene: 7. CDR3 length: 12 residues. Germline values: CDR1 SEHNR, CDR2 FQNEAQ (reference sequence). CDR3 coding DNA: TGTGCCAGCGGCCAGGGGGATTCCGAGCAGTACTTC. This encodes CASGQGDSEQYF. Looking up the rest from reference TRBV7-9 and TRBJ2-7 gives the full variable domain: DTGVSQNPRHKITKRGQNVTFRCDPISEHNRLYWYRQTLGQGPEFLTYFQNEAQLEKSRLLSDRFSAERPKGSFSTLEIQRTEQGDSAMYLCASGQGDSEQYFGPGTRLTVT.

V and J are TRBV15 and TRBJ2-5; D perhaps matches TRBD2 (6 bases). CDR1 LNHNV and CDR2 YYDKDF come from the germline V gene (reference sequence). The CDR3 is 15 residues long. V dropped 0 bases and J dropped 5 bases, with 13 bases sitting between them. The CDR3 nucleotides are TGTGCCACCAGCAGAGATCGGGGGTCCCCGGAGACCCAGTACTTC. This encodes CATSRDRGSPETQYF.

Notes on this clone: This CDR3 is also generated by other DNA sequences in the sample. The chain has TRBV7-2 and TRBJ1-5, with 8 bases that match TRBD1. CDR3 length equals 15 residues. CDR1 is SGHTA, CDR2 FQGNSA, per germline. V lost 5 bases to trimming and J lost 6 bases; unmatched junction nucleotides: 9. The CDR3 bases are TGTGCCAGCAGCGTGGGATCAGGGGGCACTCAGCCCCAGCATTTT. The encoded protein is CASSVGSGGTQPQHF.

The rearrangement uses TRBV10-2 and TRBJ2-7; TRBD1 aligns across 7 bases. With V trimmed by 3 bases and J by 2 bases, 7 bases remained unmatched. Germline loops: CDR1 WSHSY, CDR2 SAAADI. The CDR3 length is 15 residues. CDR3 sequence reads: CASSDIGTATYEQYF. In DNA, the CDR3 is TGCGCCAGCAGTGATATCGGGACAGCCACCTACGAGCAGTACTTC.